In this sample, the clone carrying this T cell receptor beta chain turned up a few times. The target antigen is unknown. This sample was included in a study of response to subunit inactivated influenza vaccine. Study results and limitations: The authors put forward the suggestion that each seasonal influenza vaccination may bring in only a limited number of new T cells.

The V gene's germline CDR1 is SGHTA and CDR2 FQGNSA. The CDR3 runs 13 residues. V dropped 1 base and J dropped 2 bases, with 6 bases sitting between them. TCRdb re-called the RT-PCR reads through MiXCR, storing one row per CDR3 protein. The table lists approximately 520,000 distinct CDR3 sequences, about 15% of them singletons. The chain uses TRBV7-2 and TRBJ2-7; D not certain. The sample was CD4+ T cells sorted from PBMCs, taken around 25 months after vaccination. This TCR came from a man aged 45-69 years who received an inactivated influenza vaccine. The CDR3 loop reads CASSLGEAYEQYF. The CDR3, as DNA: TGTGCCAGCAGCTTAGGGGAAGCCTACGAGCAGTACTTC.